The clone carrying this T cell receptor beta chain was counted between two and nine times. Its antigen is still unknown. CD4+ cells were split into CD45RA+ naive and CD45RA-negative memory subsets. The sample comes from a study of shared clonotypes between healthy human individuals. Study as a whole: Each donor contributed plates that comprised three CD4 naive, three CD4 memory, two CD8 naive and one CD8 memory. Broader study findings: Among non-shared clonotypes, generation probabilities were lower than among those shared by all four donors.

TCRdb's table, derived via immunoSEQ multiplex PCR, lists solely in-frame clones and lacks some. The repertoire has about 1 million clones, around 74% of them found once; the top ten carry 1.4%. The V segment lost 0 bases and the J segment 2 bases; nucleotides outside the gene matches: 7. CDR1 is SGHNT and CDR2 is YYREEE in the germline V gene (reference sequence). CDR3 length: 18 amino acids. The sequenced sample was memory CD4+ T cells sorted from blood. Sample subset: CD45RA-negative fraction. The clonotype comes from a man aged 18 to 30 in good health. The chain uses TRBV5-4 and TRBJ2-5; 13 bases line up with TRBD2. CDR3 region: CASSLELAGGREQETQYF. The CDR3 DNA reads TGTGCCAGCAGCTTGGAACTAGCGGGAGGGCGGGAGCAAGAGACCCAGTACTTC.